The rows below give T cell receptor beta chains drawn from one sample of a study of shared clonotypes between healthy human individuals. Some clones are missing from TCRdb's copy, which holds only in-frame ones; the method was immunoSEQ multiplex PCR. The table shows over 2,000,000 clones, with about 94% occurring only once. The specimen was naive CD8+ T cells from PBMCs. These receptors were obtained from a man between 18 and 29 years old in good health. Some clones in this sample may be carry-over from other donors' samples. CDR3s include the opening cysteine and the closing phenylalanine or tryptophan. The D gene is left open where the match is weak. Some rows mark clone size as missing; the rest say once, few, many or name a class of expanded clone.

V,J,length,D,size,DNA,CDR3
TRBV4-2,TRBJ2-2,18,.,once,TGTGCCAGCAGCCAAGCTAGGCTGACAGCTACGAACACCGGGGAGCTGTTTTTT,CASSQARLTATNTGELFF
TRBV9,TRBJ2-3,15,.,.,TGTGCCAGCAGCGTAGCTAAAAGGGGCACAGATACGCAGTATTTT,CASSVAKRGTDTQYF
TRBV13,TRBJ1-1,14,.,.,TGTGCCAGCAGCTTAGGGGGAGGGAACACTGAAGCTTTCTTT,CASSLGGGNTEAFF
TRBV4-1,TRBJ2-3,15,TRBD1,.,TGCGCCAGCAGCCAAGCCGGACAGGGGTTACATACGCAGTATTTT,CASSQAGQGLHTQYF
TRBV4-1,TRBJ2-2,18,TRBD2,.,TGCGCCAGCAGCCCCTTCTGGGGGACTAGCGGGAGCGCCGGGGAGCTGTTTTTT,CASSPFWGTSGSAGELFF
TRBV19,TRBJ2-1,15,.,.,TGTGCCAGTAGTAATAGTAGGCGTGTTAGCGATGAGCAGTTCTTC,CASSNSRRVSDEQFF
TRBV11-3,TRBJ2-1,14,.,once,TGTGCCAGCAGCGCACCGGACGGCTACAATGAGCAGTTCTTC,CASSAPDGYNEQFF
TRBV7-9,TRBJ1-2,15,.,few,TGTGCCAGCAGCCCGGCACTTACAGGGAAGGGTGGCTACACCTTC,CASSPALTGKGGYTF
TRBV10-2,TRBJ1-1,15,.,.,TGCGCCAGCAGTGAGTCGGTGTTTCCAGTAACTGAAGCTTTCTTT,CASSESVFPVTEAFF
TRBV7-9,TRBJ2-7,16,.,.,TGTGCCAGCAGCTTAGTGACGGTATCGGGCCCCTACGAGCAGTACTTC,CASSLVTVSGPYEQYF
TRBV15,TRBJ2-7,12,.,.,TGTGCCACCAGCGTCCGGGGCCCCGAGCAGTACTTC,CATSVRGPEQYF
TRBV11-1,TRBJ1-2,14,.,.,TGTGCCAGCAGCTTAGACGCAGGGAACTATGGCTACACCTTC,CASSLDAGNYGYTF
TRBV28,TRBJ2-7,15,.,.,TGTGCCAGCACTCCTGGGGGCCCCCCGCCCTACGAGCAGTACTTC,CASTPGGPPPYEQYF
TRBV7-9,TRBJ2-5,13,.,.,TGTGCCAGCAGCGCTTTACCCAAAGAGACCCAGTACTTC,CASSALPKETQYF
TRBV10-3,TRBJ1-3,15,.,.,TGTGCCATCAGCATTTCCACTGGCTCTGGAAACACCATATATTTT,CAISISTGSGNTIYF
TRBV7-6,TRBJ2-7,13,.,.,TGTGCCAGCAGCCGACTGATCGGCTACGAGCAGTACTTC,CASSRLIGYEQYF
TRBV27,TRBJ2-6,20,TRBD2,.,TGTGCCAGCGGCTCGGGACTAGCGGGAGGAGTTTACTCTGGGGCCAACGTCCTGACTTTC,CASGSGLAGGVYSGANVLTF
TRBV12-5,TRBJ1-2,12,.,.,TGTGCTAGTGGTACCCAAGCTATCGGCTACACCTTC,CASGTQAIGYTF
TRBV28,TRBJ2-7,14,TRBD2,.,TGTGCCAGCAGTTTGTCGGGAGGGCGGAACGAGCAGTACTTC,CASSLSGGRNEQYF
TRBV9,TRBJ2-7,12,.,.,TGTGCCAGCAACCCCCCCCGGGACGAGCAGTACTTC,CASNPPRDEQYF
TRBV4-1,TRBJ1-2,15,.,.,TGCGCCAGCAGCCAAGACAGAATTACTAACTATGGCTACACCTTC,CASSQDRITNYGYTF
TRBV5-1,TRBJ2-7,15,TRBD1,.,TGCGCCAGCAGCCCCAAGACAGGGCCACCTGGCGAGCAGTACTTC,CASSPKTGPPGEQYF
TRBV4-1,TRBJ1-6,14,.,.,TGCGCCAGCAGCCAAGATGGGGCCGTCCATCCCCTCCACTTT,CASSQDGAVHPLHF
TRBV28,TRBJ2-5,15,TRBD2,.,TGTGCCAGCAGACAAACTAGCGGGAGGCTAGAGACCCAGTACTTC,CASRQTSGRLETQYF
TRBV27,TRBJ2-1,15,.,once,TGTGCCAGCAGTGCGGCGGTACTCTCCTACAATGAGCAGTTCTTC,CASSAAVLSYNEQFF
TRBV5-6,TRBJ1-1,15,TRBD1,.,TGTGCCAGCAGCTGGGGGCAGGGGGTGAGGACTGAAGCTTTCTTT,CASSWGQGVRTEAFF
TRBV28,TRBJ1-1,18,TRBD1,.,TGTGCCAGCAGTCCACTCAGTCGGGACAGGCCCACTTCTCGGGGAGCTTTCTTT,CASSPLSRDRPTSRGAFF